This is a list of T cell receptor beta chains from one sample in a study of blood T cell repertoires in COVID-19. Using immunoSEQ multiplex PCR, the repertoire was profiled, and TCRdb retains in-frame clones only, with some absent. In the table there are approximately 67,000 clones, 70% to 85% of which are singletons. Sequenced input: peripheral blood. The source of these receptors is a man aged 55 to 69 with acute or convalescent COVID-19. Each CDR3 is given with its conserved first and last residue. The D gene is left open where the match is weak. Expanded clones get a size class; other rows say once, few or many, or leave the size out.

TRBV19	TRBJ2-1	TRBD2	-	CASSIGLAGGNEQFF	TGTGCCAGTAGTATAGGACTAGCGGGGGGAAATGAGCAGTTCTTC
TRBV11-2	TRBJ2-1	-	-	CASSFGQKHNEQFF	TGTGCCAGCAGCTTTGGACAGAAACACAATGAGCAGTTCTTC
TRBV4-1	TRBJ2-7	TRBD2	-	CASSQEGTSAYEQYF	TGCGCCAGCAGCCAAGAAGGGACTAGCGCCTACGAGCAGTACTTC
TRBV13	TRBJ1-2	TRBD1	-	CASSRGTGGYGYTF	TGTGCCAGCAGCCGCGGGACAGGAGGGTATGGCTACACCTTC
TRBV4-2	TRBJ2-1	TRBD2	-	CASSLEASGSYNEQFF	TGTGCCAGCAGCCTTGAGGCTAGCGGCTCCTACAATGAGCAGTTCTTC
TRBV29-1	TRBJ2-5	-	few	CSVYLETQYF	TGCAGCGTTTACTTAGAGACCCAGTACTTC
TRBV5-1	TRBJ1-1	-	-	CASSLEWPGVDFF	TGCGCCAGCAGCTTGGAGTGGCCAGGGGTGGATTTCTTT
TRBV7-8	TRBJ1-5	TRBD1	-	CASSSPGTGYGGNQPQHF	TGTGCCAGCAGCTCCCCCGGGACAGGGTATGGAGGCAATCAGCCCCAGCATTTT
TRBV27	TRBJ2-7	-	few	CASSLQGGVGYEQYF	TGTGCCAGCAGTTTACAGGGGGGAGTGGGCTACGAGCAGTACTTC
TRBV5-5	TRBJ1-1	TRBD1	-	CASSVGQSFTEAFF	TGTGCCAGCAGCGTGGGACAGTCTTTCACTGAAGCTTTCTTT
TRBV6-5	TRBJ1-2	-	once	CASTIGTPGYGYTF	TGTGCCAGCACTATCGGGACTCCGGGCTATGGCTACACCTTC
TRBV6-5	TRBJ2-5	TRBD1	-	CASSFQGQGDVETQYF	TGTGCCAGCAGTTTTCAGGGACAGGGGGACGTTGAGACCCAGTACTTC
TRBV4-1	TRBJ1-6	-	-	CASSRLGTDFSPLHF	TGCGCCAGCAGCCGACTAGGGACGGATTTTTCACCCCTCCACTTT
TRBV9	TRBJ1-2	TRBD1	-	CASSGDRGDYGYTF	TGTGCCAGCAGCGGGGACAGGGGAGACTATGGCTACACCTTC
TRBV21-1	TRBJ2-1	-	few	CASSKTGGGRIEQFF	TGTGCCAGCAGCAAGACAGGGGGGGGACGAATTGAGCAGTTCTTC
TRBV6-1	TRBJ2-3	TRBD1	-	CASSEVWGQGITDTQYF	TGTGCCAGCAGTGAAGTATGGGGACAGGGGATCACAGATACGCAGTATTTT
TRBV6-1	TRBJ2-1	-	-	CASSQALHEQFF	TGTGCCAGCAGTCAAGCACTCCATGAGCAGTTCTTC
TRBV3-1/TRBV3-2	TRBJ1-2	-	-	CASSQDGRYYGYTF	TGTGCCAGCAGCCAAGACGGGAGATACTATGGCTACACCTTC
TRBV5-1	TRBJ2-2	-	-	CASSLDPAGNTGELFF	TGCGCCAGCAGCTTGGACCCAGCGGGGAACACCGGGGAGCTGTTTTTT
TRBV7-9	TRBJ1-1	-	few	CASSLGGLNTEAFF	TGTGCCAGCAGCTTAGGAGGATTGAACACTGAAGCTTTCTTT
TRBV10-3	TRBJ2-5	TRBD2	-	CAIREGLAGKETQYF	TGTGCCATCAGGGAGGGACTAGCGGGGAAAGAGACCCAGTACTTC
TRBV4-2	TRBJ1-1	-	-	CASSQDLAKATEAFF	TGTGCCAGCAGCCAAGACCTAGCAAAGGCCACTGAAGCTTTCTTT
TRBV30	TRBJ2-6	-	few	CAWTPGVGGANVLTF	TGTGCCTGGACCCCCGGGGTTGGGGGGGCCAACGTCCTGACTTTC
TRBV27	TRBJ1-6	-	-	CASSPILDNSPLHF	TGTGCCAGCAGTCCAATCCTAGATAATTCACCCCTCCACTTT
TRBV30	TRBJ1-6	TRBD1	few	CAWSTGGWNSPLHF	TGTGCCTGGAGTACAGGGGGCTGGAATTCACCCCTCCACTTT
TRBV7-2	TRBJ2-7	-	-	CASSLPLPLYEQYF	TGTGCCAGCAGCTTACCACTGCCCTTATACGAGCAGTACTTC
TRBV3-1/TRBV3-2	TRBJ1-2	-	few	CASSQEHAQGRFGGYTF	TGTGCCAGCAGCCAAGAACATGCGCAGGGAAGGTTCGGTGGCTACACCTTC
TRBV7-8	TRBJ2-7	TRBD1	-	CASSLGGTGSYEQYF	TGTGCCAGCAGCTTAGGAGGGACAGGATCCTACGAGCAGTACTTC
TRBV7-2	TRBJ2-1	TRBD2	-	CASSPESGGPNEQFF	TGTGCCAGCAGCCCCGAAAGCGGGGGGCCCAATGAGCAGTTCTTC
TRBV12-5	TRBJ1-5	-	few	CASGFGSNQPQHF	TGTGCTAGTGGTTTCGGTAGCAATCAGCCCCAGCATTTT
TRBV30	TRBJ1-5	TRBD1	-	CAWNTGGSQPQHF	TGTGCCTGGAACACAGGGGGCAGTCAGCCCCAGCATTTT
TRBV6-5	TRBJ1-4	-	-	CASRADISTNEKLFF	TGTGCCAGCAGGGCCGACATCTCTACTAATGAAAAACTGTTTTTT
TRBV19	TRBJ2-2	-	-	CASRQLQNTGELFF	TGTGCCAGCAGACAGCTGCAGAACACCGGGGAGCTGTTTTTT
TRBV4-1	TRBJ2-7	TRBD1	-	CASSQDSGGGEQYF	TGCGCCAGCAGCCAAGATTCAGGGGGTGGAGAGCAGTACTTC
TRBV11-2	TRBJ2-2	-	-	CASSLVRRGPRYGGELFF	TGTGCCAGCAGCTTAGTTCGGAGGGGACCCCGATATGGCGGGGAGCTGTTTTTT
TRBV24-1	TRBJ2-5	-	-	CATSDFGGDQETQYF	TGTGCCACCAGTGATTTCGGCGGGGACCAAGAGACCCAGTACTTC
TRBV29-1	TRBJ1-1	-	-	CSVEPYSGEAFF	TGCAGCGTTGAACCTTATTCGGGGGAAGCTTTCTTT